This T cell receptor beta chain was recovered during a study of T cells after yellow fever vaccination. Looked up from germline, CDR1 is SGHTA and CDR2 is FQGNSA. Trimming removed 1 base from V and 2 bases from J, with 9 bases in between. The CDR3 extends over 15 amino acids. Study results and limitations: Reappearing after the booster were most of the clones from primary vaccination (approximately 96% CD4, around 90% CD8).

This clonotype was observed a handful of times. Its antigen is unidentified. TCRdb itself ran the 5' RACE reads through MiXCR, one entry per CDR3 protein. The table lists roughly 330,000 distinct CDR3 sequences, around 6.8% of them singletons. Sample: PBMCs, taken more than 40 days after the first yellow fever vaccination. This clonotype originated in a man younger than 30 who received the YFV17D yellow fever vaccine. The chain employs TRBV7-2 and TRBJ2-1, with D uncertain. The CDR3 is CASSLGLETYNEQFF. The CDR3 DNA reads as TGTGCCAGCAGCTTAGGACTGGAAACCTACAATGAGCAGTTCTTC.